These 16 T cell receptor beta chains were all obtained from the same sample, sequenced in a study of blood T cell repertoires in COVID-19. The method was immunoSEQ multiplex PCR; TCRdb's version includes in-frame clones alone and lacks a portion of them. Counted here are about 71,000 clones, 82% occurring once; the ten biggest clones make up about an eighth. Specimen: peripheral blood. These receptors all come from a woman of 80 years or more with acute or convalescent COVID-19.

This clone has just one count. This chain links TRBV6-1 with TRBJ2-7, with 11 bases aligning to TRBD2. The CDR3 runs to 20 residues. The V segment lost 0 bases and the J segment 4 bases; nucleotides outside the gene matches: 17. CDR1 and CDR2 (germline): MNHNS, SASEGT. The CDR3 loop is CASSEAARGLAGGRAYEQYF. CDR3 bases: TGTGCCAGCAGTGAAGCGGCCCGCGGCCTAGCGGGAGGACGGGCATACGAGCAGTACTTC.

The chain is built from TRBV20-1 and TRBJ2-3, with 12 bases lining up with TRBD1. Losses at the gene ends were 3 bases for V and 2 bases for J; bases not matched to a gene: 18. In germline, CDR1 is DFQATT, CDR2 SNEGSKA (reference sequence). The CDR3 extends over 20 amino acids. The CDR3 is CSASLGTGGLGPYYTDTQYF. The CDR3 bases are TGCAGTGCTAGTCTGGGGACAGGGGGCTTGGGCCCCTATTACACAGATACGCAGTATTTT.

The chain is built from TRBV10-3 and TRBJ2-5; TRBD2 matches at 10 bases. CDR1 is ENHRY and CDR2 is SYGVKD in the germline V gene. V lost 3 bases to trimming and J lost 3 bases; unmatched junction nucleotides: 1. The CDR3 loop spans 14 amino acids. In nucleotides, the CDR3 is TGTGCCATCAGTGATCTAGCGGGAGAAGAGACCCAGTACTTC. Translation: CAISDLAGEETQYF.

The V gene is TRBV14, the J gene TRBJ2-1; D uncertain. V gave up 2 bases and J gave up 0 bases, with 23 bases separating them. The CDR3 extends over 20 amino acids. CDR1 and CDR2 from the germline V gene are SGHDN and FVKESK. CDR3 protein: CASSQLSVTRLPGSYNEQFF. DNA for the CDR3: TGTGCCAGCAGCCAACTTTCGGTTACTCGCTTGCCAGGCTCCTACAATGAGCAGTTCTTC.

CDR3 amino acids: CASSDTINQPQHF. CDR3 nucleotide sequence: TGTGCCAGCAGTGACACAATCAATCAGCCCCAGCATTTT. The V and J genes are TRBV6-4 and TRBJ1-5; no clear D. V shed 2 bases and J shed 3 bases, with 5 bases lying between them. Germline CDR1 MRHNA, CDR2 SNTAGT. The CDR3 is made up of 13 amino acids.

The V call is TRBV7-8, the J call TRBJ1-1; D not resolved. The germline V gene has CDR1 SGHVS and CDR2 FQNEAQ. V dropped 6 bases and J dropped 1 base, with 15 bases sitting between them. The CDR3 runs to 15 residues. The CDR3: CASSQLVARNTEAFF. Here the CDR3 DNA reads TGTGCCAGCAGTCAATTGGTGGCAAGGAACACTGAAGCTTTCTTT.

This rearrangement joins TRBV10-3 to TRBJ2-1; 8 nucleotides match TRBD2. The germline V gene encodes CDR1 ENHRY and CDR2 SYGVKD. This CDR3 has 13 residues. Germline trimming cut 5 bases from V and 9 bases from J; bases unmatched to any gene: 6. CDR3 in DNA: TGTGCCATCAGTACAGCGGGAGTGAGTGAGCAGTTCTTC. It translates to CAISTAGVSEQFF.

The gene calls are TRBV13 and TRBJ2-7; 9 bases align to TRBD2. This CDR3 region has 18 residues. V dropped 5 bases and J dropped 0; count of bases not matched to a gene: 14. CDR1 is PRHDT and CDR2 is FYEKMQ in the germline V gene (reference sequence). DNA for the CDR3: TGTGCCAGCAGCAAGAGAGGGCTAGCGGGGCGGAGCTCCTACGAGCAGTACTTC. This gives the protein CASSKRGLAGRSSYEQYF.

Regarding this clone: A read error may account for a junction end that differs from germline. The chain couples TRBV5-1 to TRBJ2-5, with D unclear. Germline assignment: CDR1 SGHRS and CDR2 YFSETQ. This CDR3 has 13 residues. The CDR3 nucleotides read TGCGCCAGCAATTCTCGAGGCCAAGGGACCCAGTACTTC. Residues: CASNSRGQGTQYF.

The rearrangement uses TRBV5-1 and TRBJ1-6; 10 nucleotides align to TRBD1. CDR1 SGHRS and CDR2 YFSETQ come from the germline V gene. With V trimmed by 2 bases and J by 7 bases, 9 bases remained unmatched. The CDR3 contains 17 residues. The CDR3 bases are TGCGCCAGCAGCTTCTCGAGACAGGGGGCATGGAATTCACCCCTCCACTTT. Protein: CASSFSRQGAWNSPLHF.

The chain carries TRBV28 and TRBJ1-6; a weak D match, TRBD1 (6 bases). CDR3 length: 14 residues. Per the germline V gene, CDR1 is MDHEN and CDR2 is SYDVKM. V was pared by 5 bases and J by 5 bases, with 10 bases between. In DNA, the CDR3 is TGTGCCAGCAGTGGGGGACACAATAATTCACCCCTCCACTTT. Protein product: CASSGGHNNSPLHF.

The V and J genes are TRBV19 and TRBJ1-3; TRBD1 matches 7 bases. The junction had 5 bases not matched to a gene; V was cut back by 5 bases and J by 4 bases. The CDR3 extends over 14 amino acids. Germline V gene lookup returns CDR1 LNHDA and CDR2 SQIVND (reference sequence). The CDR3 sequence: CASSWRGPGNTIYF. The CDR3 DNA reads TGTGCCAGTAGTTGGAGGGGGCCCGGAAACACCATATATTTT. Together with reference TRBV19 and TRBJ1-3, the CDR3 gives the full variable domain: DGGITQSPKYLFRKEGQNVTLSCEQNLNHDAMYWYRQDPGQGLRLIYYSQIVNDFQKGDIAEGYSVSREKKESFPLTVTSAQKNPTAFYLCASSWRGPGNTIYFGEGSWLTVV.

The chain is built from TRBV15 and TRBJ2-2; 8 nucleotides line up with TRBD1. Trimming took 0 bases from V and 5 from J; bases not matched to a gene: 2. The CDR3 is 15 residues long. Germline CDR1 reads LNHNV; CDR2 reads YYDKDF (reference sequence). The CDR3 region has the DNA TGTGCCACCAGCAGAGACCGGACAGGGACCGGGGAGCTGTTTTTT. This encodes CATSRDRTGTGELFF.

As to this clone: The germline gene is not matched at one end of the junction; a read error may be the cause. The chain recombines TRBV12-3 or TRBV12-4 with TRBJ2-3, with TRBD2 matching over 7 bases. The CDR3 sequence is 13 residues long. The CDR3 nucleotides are TGTGCCAGCAGTTTTGGACTGGCGGGAGATCCGGTTTTT. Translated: CASSFGLAGDPVF.

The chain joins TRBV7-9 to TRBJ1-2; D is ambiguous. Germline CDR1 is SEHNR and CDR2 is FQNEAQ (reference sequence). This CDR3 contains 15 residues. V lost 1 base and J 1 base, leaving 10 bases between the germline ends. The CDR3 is CASSLGHTINYGYTF. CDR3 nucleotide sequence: TGTGCCAGCAGCTTAGGGCACACCATTAACTATGGCTACACCTTC.

The CDR3 is CASSGAGVAGELFF. Written as DNA, the CDR3 is TGCGCCAGCAGTGGGGCCGGCGTGGCCGGGGAGCTGTTTTTT. This rearrangement joins TRBV10-2 to TRBJ2-2, with unresolved D. CDR1 is WSHSY and CDR2 is SAAADI in the germline V gene. CDR3 length equals 14 residues. The V and J ends lost 4 bases and 6 bases respectively, with 12 bases between them.